This is a list of T cell receptor beta chains from one sample in a study of cytomegalovirus exposure and HLA in healthy donors. Clones were sequenced by immunoSEQ multiplex PCR, and TCRdb holds only the in-frame ones, with some missing. The sample lists roughly 190,000 clones, roughly 80% occurring once. Sequencing was done on a sample of PBMCs. The receptors stem from a woman aged 25 to 45 in good health and CMV-seropositive. Each CDR3 is given with its conserved first and last residue. The D gene is left open where the match is weak. Where a row states a size, it is once, few, many or the class of an expanded clone; other rows omit it.

J,size,V,D,length,CDR3,DNA
TRBJ2-7,.,TRBV5-6,.,14,CASSLAGLANEQYF,TGTGCCAGCAGCTTGGCCGGTCTAGCAAACGAGCAGTACTTC
TRBJ2-1,once,TRBV6-6,TRBD1,14,CASSQGQPPNEQFF,TGTGCCAGCAGTCAGGGACAGCCACCAAATGAGCAGTTCTTC
TRBJ1-5,.,TRBV7-2,TRBD1,16,CASSLEGTGGNQPQHF,TGTGCCAGCAGCCTTGAAGGGACAGGAGGGAATCAGCCCCAGCATTTT
TRBJ2-1,.,TRBV6-5,.,11,CAVQGPGEQFF,TGTGCCGTCCAGGGGCCGGGGGAGCAGTTCTTC
TRBJ2-1,once,TRBV28,.,12,CASSLQGCQQFF,TGTGCCAGCAGTCTACAGGGATGCCAGCAGTTCTTC
TRBJ2-5,.,TRBV29-1,TRBD1,14,CSVLGTGLSETQYF,TGCAGCGTTCTCGGGACAGGGCTTTCAGAGACCCAGTACTTC
TRBJ2-7,.,TRBV19,.,14,CASSFGHPDYEQYF,TGTGCCAGTAGTTTCGGACACCCTGACTACGAGCAGTACTTC
TRBJ2-1,.,TRBV5-1,TRBD2,15,CASSLKVGRAVEQFF,TGCGCCAGCAGCTTGAAGGTCGGGAGGGCCGTTGAGCAGTTCTTC
TRBJ2-2,.,TRBV7-2,TRBD2,17,CASSLGRQRGNTGELFF,TGTGCCAGCAGCTTAGGTCGACAGCGGGGGAACACCGGGGAGCTGTTTTTT
TRBJ2-3,.,TRBV12-2,.,15,CASLLAVRATDTQYF,TGTGCAAGTCTCCTGGCGGTGAGGGCCACAGATACGCAGTATTTT
TRBJ1-5,.,TRBV7-9,TRBD1,14,CASSRQGSNQPQHF,TGTGCCAGCAGCCGACAGGGGTCGAATCAGCCCCAGCATTTT
TRBJ1-2,.,TRBV10-1,.,13,CASSESAGWGYTF,TGCGCCAGCAGTGAGTCTGCAGGGTGGGGCTACACCTTC
TRBJ2-7,few,TRBV27,TRBD2,14,CASSGGTSGYEQYF,TGTGCCAGCAGTGGCGGGACTAGCGGCTACGAGCAGTACTTC
TRBJ1-1,.,TRBV28,.,13,CASSLGRSTEAFF,TGTGCCAGCAGTTTAGGCCGGAGCACTGAAGCTTTCTTT